These 32 T cell receptor beta chains were all obtained from the same sample, sequenced in a study of post-analysis software for immune sequencing data. Notes on the study in general: Compared with controls, patients had more of about 5 TRBV segments, including TRBV5-6, TRBV5-1 and TRBV20-1.

These receptors lack a known antigen. The TCR beta cDNA libraries carried unique molecular identifiers. TCRdb re-analysed the PCR reads in MiXCR, keeping a single row per CDR3 protein. The data contain fewer than 550,000 distinct CDR3 sequences, 34% of them seen just once; the ten biggest clones take up approximately 5.4%. The sample consisted of blood. Source of these receptors: a girl between 2 and 17 years old with multiple sclerosis.

The rearrangement links TRBV29-1 to TRBJ2-1; D call uncertain. The CDR3 loop spans 11 amino acids. V shed 5 bases and J shed 4 bases, with 6 bases lying between them. Per the germline V gene, CDR1 is SQVTM and CDR2 is ANQGSEA. The DNA for the CDR3 is TGCAGCGTTTGGTTGTACAATGAGCAGTTCTTC. This translates into CSVWLYNEQFF.

This chain links TRBV20-1 with TRBJ2-5; TRBD2 might be the D (5 bases). The V gene's germline CDR1 is DFQATT and CDR2 SNEGSKA (reference sequence). Trimming left V 5 bases short and J 2 bases short, with 12 bases between. This CDR3 has 13 residues. CDR3 coding DNA: TGCAGTGCTCTTCCAGCGGTGCAAGAGACCCAGTACTTC. It encodes CSALPAVQETQYF.

The chain uses TRBV5-1 and TRBJ2-5; no clear D. The germline V gene encodes CDR1 SGHRS and CDR2 YFSETQ. The V and J ends lost 4 bases and 5 bases respectively, with 18 bases between them. The CDR3 length is 15 residues. The CDR3 loop reads CASSLTPVPGETQYF. CDR3 bases: TGCGCCAGCAGCCTTACCCCCGTTCCTGGGGAGACCCAGTACTTC.

This chain uses TRBV11-2 with TRBJ2-2; no firm D call. CDR3 length: 15 amino acids. CDR1 SGHAT and CDR2 FQNNGV come from the germline V gene. Trimming took off 1 base at V and 4 bases at J, with 10 bases between the two ends. The CDR3 sequence: CASSLGHTLTGELFF. CDR3 DNA sequence: TGTGCCAGCAGCTTAGGCCATACCCTCACCGGGGAGCTGTTTTTT.

This clonotype appeared a few times. The junction and the germline gene differ at one end; a read error may be behind it. This chain uses TRBV5-6 with TRBJ2-3; 7 nucleotides align to TRBD1. CDR3 size: 13 residues. The germline CDR1 and CDR2 sequences are SGHDT and YYEEEE. CDR3 nucleotides: TGTGCCAGCAGGAACAGGGGCACGGATACGCAGTATTTT. Protein: CASRNRGTDTQYF.

In its sample, this clonotype was seen a few times. V and J are TRBV12-3 or TRBV12-4 and TRBJ2-7; 9 bases are shared with TRBD1. The CDR3 is made up of 14 amino acids. J was trimmed by 5 bases and V by 3 bases; bases with no gene match: 5. The CDR3 here is CASSFGDRANEQYF. The CDR3 DNA reads TGTGCCAGCAGTTTTGGGGACAGGGCGAACGAGCAGTACTTC.

Details on this clonotype: A much larger clone lies a single base off, so this may be a read error. The rearrangement links TRBV12-5 to TRBJ2-7; perhaps TRBD2 as D (5 bases). CDR3 length: 13 residues. Trimming shortened V by 2 bases and J by 10 bases, and 15 bases separated the two germline ends. Germline CDR1 LGHNT, CDR2 FRNRAP. The CDR3 sequence is CASGLWQEEPQYF. CDR3 DNA sequence: TGTGCTAGTGGTTTGTGGCAGGAGGAGCCCCAGTACTTC.

This clonotype was detected a few times. The V and J genes are TRBV20-1 and TRBJ2-3; 7 positions match TRBD2. CDR1 DFQATT and CDR2 SNEGSKA come from the germline V gene (reference sequence). V trimming: 1 base; J trimming: 2 bases; junction bases outside the gene matches: 6. This CDR3 has 15 residues. CDR3 in amino acids: CSARGLAENTDTQYF. CDR3 in DNA: TGCAGTGCTAGAGGACTAGCCGAGAACACAGATACGCAGTATTTT.

The V gene is TRBV12-3 or TRBV12-4, the J gene TRBJ2-7; weak D call: TRBD1 (6 bases). The CDR3 length is 12 residues. V was shortened by 4 bases and J by 5 bases, with 9 bases between the two germline ends. The CDR3 sequence is CASSSQGNEQYF. CDR3 DNA sequence: TGTGCCAGCAGTTCACAGGGCAACGAGCAGTACTTC.

Only one count was recorded for this clonotype. The chain joins TRBV7-6 to TRBJ1-1, with 7 nucleotides matching TRBD1. The CDR3 totals 15 residues. Germline loops: CDR1 SGHVS, CDR2 FNYEAQ. Trimming at V came to 5 bases and at J to 1 base, leaving 7 bases not matched to a gene. The chain's CDR3 is CASSPPGGSNTEAFF. The CDR3 DNA reads TGTGCCAGCAGCCCCCCAGGGGGTTCGAACACTGAAGCTTTCTTT.

This chain uses TRBV20-1 with TRBJ2-7; no reliable D call. The CDR3 totals 13 residues. V lost 5 bases, J lost 0 bases, and 11 bases lay in between. The germline CDR1 and CDR2 sequences are DFQATT and SNEGSKA (reference sequence). For the CDR3, the DNA is TGCAGTGCTCTAAGGACGGCCTCCTACGAGCAGTACTTC. It translates to CSALRTASYEQYF.

A single count supports this clonotype. V usage is TRBV12-3 or TRBV12-4 and J usage is TRBJ1-1; D is perhaps TRBD1 (5 bases). This CDR3 is 16 amino acids long. Trimming cost V 4 bases and J 1 base, with 16 bases left between them. This chain's CDR3 is CASSSWAGPRNTEAFF. CDR3 DNA: TGTGCCAGCAGTTCTTGGGCAGGGCCCAGGAACACTGAAGCTTTCTTT.

The rearrangement uses TRBV9 and TRBJ2-3; 11 positions agree with TRBD2. CDR3 length: 16 amino acids. Germline CDR1 and CDR2: SGDLS and YYNGEE. Germline trimming cut 0 bases from V and 4 bases from J; bases unmatched to any gene: 4. The CDR3 region has the DNA TGTGCCAGCAGCGTAGGACTAGCGGGGAACGCAGATACGCAGTATTTT. Translation: CASSVGLAGNADTQYF.

This clonotype was seen a few times. V gene TRBV7-2 combines with J gene TRBJ2-3, with TRBD1 matching 8 bases. The CDR3 extends over 14 amino acids. The V gene's germline CDR1 is SGHTA and CDR2 FQGNSA. Unmatched junction bases numbered 8, after V lost 8 bases and J lost 4 bases. This CDR3 is CASLEDRVADTQYF. The CDR3 DNA reads TGTGCCAGCCTCGAGGACAGGGTCGCAGATACGCAGTATTTT.

This clonotype was counted only a few times. The gene calls are TRBV7-6 and TRBJ2-5; 7 bases are a match to TRBD2. Per the germline V gene, CDR1 is SGHVS and CDR2 is FNYEAQ. The CDR3 sequence is 15 residues long. Losses at the gene ends were 0 bases for V and 2 bases for J; bases not matched to a gene: 3. The CDR3 loop is CASSLALAEQETQYF. In nucleotides, the CDR3 is TGTGCCAGCAGCTTAGCTCTAGCGGAACAAGAGACCCAGTACTTC.

The chain links TRBV5-1 to TRBJ1-1; TRBD1 agrees at 7 bases. With V trimmed by 4 bases and J by 2 bases, 5 bases remained unmatched. The germline V gene encodes CDR1 SGHRS and CDR2 YFSETQ. The CDR3 has 14 amino acids. The CDR3 region has the DNA TGCGCCAGCAGCATCCGGGACAGTAACACTGAAGCTTTCTTT. It codes for CASSIRDSNTEAFF.

This clonotype was seen repeatedly, ten times or more. V is TRBV5-1 and J is TRBJ2-5, with D unresolved. Germline V gene lookup returns CDR1 SGHRS and CDR2 YFSETQ. Trimming shortened V by 2 bases and J by 5 bases, and 10 bases separated the two germline ends. CDR3 length: 13 amino acids. CDR3 in DNA: TGCGCCAGCAGCTTTGGTGAGGCGGAGACCCAGTACTTC. This sequence encodes CASSFGEAETQYF.

This clonotype was observed a few times. The rearrangement links TRBV20-1 to TRBJ1-6; TRBD1 agrees at 8 bases. The ends lost 3 bases at V and 10 bases at J; junction bases unmatched: 5. The length of the CDR3 is 13 residues. CDR1 and CDR2 (germline): DFQATT, SNEGSKA (reference sequence). The CDR3 loop reads CSARGTGVSPLHF. Here the CDR3 DNA reads TGCAGTGCTAGGGGGACAGGCGTATCACCCCTCCACTTT.

This clonotype was detected only a few times. The chain has TRBV7-2 and TRBJ2-5; a weak D match, TRBD2 (6 bases). The CDR3 spans 14 residues. V lost 5 bases to trimming and J lost 1 base, with 11 bases between them. From germline, CDR1 is SGHTA and CDR2 FQGNSA. The chain's CDR3 is CASSPRTTQETQYF. The CDR3 coding sequence is TGTGCCAGCAGCCCAAGGACTACCCAAGAGACCCAGTACTTC.

This clonotype was counted only a few times. The V call is TRBV29-1, the J call TRBJ1-2; 7 bases are a match to TRBD1. Per the germline V gene, CDR1 is SQVTM and CDR2 is ANQGSEA. The CDR3 is 12 residues long. Trimming cost V 6 bases and J 4 bases; bases outside gene matches: 5. The CDR3 coding sequence is TGCAGCGTCGGGGACAGAATCTATGGCTACACCTTC. It translates to CSVGDRIYGYTF.

The CDR3, as DNA: TGTGCCAGCAGTGATGGCAGGGTGAACTATGGCTACACCTTC. Amino acids: CASSDGRVNYGYTF. The genes are TRBV6-1 and TRBJ1-2, with D possibly being TRBD1 (5 bases). CDR3 length: 14 residues. Germline CDR1 MNHNS, CDR2 SASEGT. Trimming took 3 bases from V and 2 from J, leaving 10 bases between them.

The rearrangement links TRBV7-2 to TRBJ1-2, with a weak D call TRBD1 (5 bases). Looked up from germline, CDR1 is SGHTA and CDR2 is FQGNSA. Trimming removed 3 bases at V and 0 bases at J, with 11 bases between. The CDR3 totals 15 residues. The CDR3 coding sequence is TGTGCCAGCAGCTTTGAGGGGACGGCTAACTATGGCTACACCTTC. Amino acids: CASSFEGTANYGYTF.

This clonotype was observed a handful of times. The V and J genes are TRBV29-1 and TRBJ1-2; 7 bases are a match to TRBD1. The CDR3 length is 12 residues. Unmatched junction bases numbered 6, after V lost 7 bases and J lost 4 bases. CDR1 is SQVTM and CDR2 is ANQGSEA in the germline V gene. CDR3 DNA sequence: TGCAGCGCCGGGGACAGAATCTATGGCTACACCTTC. Its protein is CSAGDRIYGYTF.

Only a few counts were recorded for this clonotype. The chain employs TRBV7-2 and TRBJ1-2; 9 bases align to TRBD1. The CDR3 loop spans 15 amino acids. Trimming cost V 6 bases and J 3 bases; bases outside gene matches: 8. The germline gives CDR1 SGHTA, CDR2 FQGNSA. The CDR3 coding sequence is TGTGCCAGCAGGCCTCGGACAGGGGCAGACTATGGCTACACCTTC. Encoded protein: CASRPRTGADYGYTF. Filled out from reference TRBV7-2 and TRBJ1-2, the complete variable domain reads GAGVSQSPSNKVTEKGKDVELRCDPISGHTALYWYRQSLGQGLEFLIYFQGNSAPDKSGLPSDRFSAERTGGSVSTLTIQRTQQEDSAVYLCASRPRTGADYGYTFGSGTRLTVV.

The V call is TRBV5-1, the J call TRBJ2-5; maybe TRBD2 (6 bases). V gave up 0 bases and J gave up 2 bases, with 17 bases separating them. This CDR3 is built from 17 residues. Germline loops: CDR1 SGHRS, CDR2 YFSETQ. CDR3 amino acids: CASSLEPGVRTQETQYF. Written as DNA, the CDR3 is TGCGCCAGCAGCTTGGAGCCGGGAGTAAGAACACAAGAGACCCAGTACTTC.

V and J are TRBV12-3 or TRBV12-4 and TRBJ2-5; D perhaps matches TRBD1 (6 bases). Deletions cut 3 bases from V and 5 bases from J, with 16 bases between. The CDR3 runs 15 residues. CDR3 sequence (DNA): TGTGCCAGCAGTTTCTATTCGTGGCAGGGGGAGACCCAGTACTTC. Protein product: CASSFYSWQGETQYF.

V usage is TRBV10-1 and J usage is TRBJ2-7; 11 bases are a match to TRBD1. The CDR3 consists of 15 residues. Unmatched junction bases numbered 5, after V lost 7 bases and J lost 0 bases. The germline V gene has CDR1 WNHNN and CDR2 SYGVQD (reference sequence). As DNA, the CDR3 is TGCGCCAGCACTCCCGGGACAGGGGGCTCCTACGAGCAGTACTTC. Translated: CASTPGTGGSYEQYF.

This clonotype was detected many times. V gene TRBV20-1 combines with J gene TRBJ2-5; 9 nucleotides agree with TRBD1. Looked up from germline, CDR1 is DFQATT and CDR2 is SNEGSKA (reference sequence). The V and J ends lost 5 bases and 3 bases, in that order; junction bases with no gene match: 1. The CDR3 consists of 12 residues. CDR3 amino acids: CSAWTGEETQYF. The CDR3 region has the DNA TGCAGTGCTTGGACAGGGGAAGAGACCCAGTACTTC.

The chain uses TRBV3-1 and TRBJ1-2; D uncertain. Trimming removed 2 bases at V and 8 bases at J, with 9 bases between. Germline CDR1 and CDR2: LGHDT and YNNKEL (reference sequence). The CDR3 is made up of 12 amino acids. This CDR3 reads CASSQPTSGYTF. In DNA, the CDR3 is TGTGCCAGCAGCCAACCCACTAGCGGCTACACCTTC.

This chain joins TRBV10-3 and TRBJ2-1; 9 positions agree with TRBD1. CDR1 is ENHRY and CDR2 is SYGVKD in the germline V gene. The CDR3 has 14 residues. V lost 2 bases to trimming and J lost 13 bases; unmatched junction nucleotides: 9. CDR3 region: CAISETGDRETQFF. For the CDR3, the DNA is TGTGCCATCAGTGAGACAGGGGACAGGGAGACCCAGTTCTTC.

This rearrangement joins TRBV27 to TRBJ2-1, with a weak D call TRBD1 (6 bases). CDR3 size: 15 residues. V was shortened by 5 bases and J by 6 bases, with 17 bases between the two germline ends. Looked up from germline, CDR1 is MNHEY and CDR2 is SMNVEV (reference sequence). The CDR3 coding sequence is TGTGCCAGCAGTGACCGGGACAAAGGTAGCAATGAGCAGTTCTTC. Translating gives CASSDRDKGSNEQFF.

The chain employs TRBV7-2 and TRBJ2-7, with D hard to call. The CDR3 is 13 amino acids. Trimming removed 3 bases at V and 4 bases at J, with 10 bases between. CDR1 SGHTA and CDR2 FQGNSA come from the germline V gene. As DNA, the CDR3 is TGTGCCAGCAGCTTCTCCCAACATTACGAGCAGTACTTC. Translated: CASSFSQHYEQYF.